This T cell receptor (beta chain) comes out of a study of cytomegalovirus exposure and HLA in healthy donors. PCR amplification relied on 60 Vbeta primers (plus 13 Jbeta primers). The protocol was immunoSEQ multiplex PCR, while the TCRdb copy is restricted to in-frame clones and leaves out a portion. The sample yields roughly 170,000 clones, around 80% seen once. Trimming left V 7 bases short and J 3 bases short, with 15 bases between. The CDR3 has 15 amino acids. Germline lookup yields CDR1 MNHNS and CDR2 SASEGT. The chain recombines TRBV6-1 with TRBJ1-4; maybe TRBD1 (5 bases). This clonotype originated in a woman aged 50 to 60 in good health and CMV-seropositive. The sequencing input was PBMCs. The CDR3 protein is CASNIRQTSNEKLFF. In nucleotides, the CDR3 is TGTGCCAGCAATATTAGACAGACATCTAATGAAAAACTGTTTTTT.